These 30 T cell receptor beta chains share one sample of origin, sequenced in a study of CD8+ T cells in alopecia areata. Treatment described: oral pan-JAK inhibitor, 5-10 mg twice daily. Extracted RNA was reverse transcribed, and the resulting cDNA served as sequencing template. TCRdb's copy holds only in-frame clones and misses some; the assay was immunoSEQ multiplex PCR. Among roughly 200,000 clones listed, 53% were seen once. The sample here was CD8+ T cells sorted from blood, taken at week 24, from a patient treated with tofacitinib. The receptors stem from a human donor with alopecia areata.

This clone was observed a handful of times. This sequence joins TRBV7-8 and TRBJ2-3, with 8 bases fitting TRBD2. Germline lookup yields CDR1 SGHVS and CDR2 FQNEAQ. J gave up 0 bases and V 5 bases, and 7 bases lay outside the gene matches. CDR3 size: 16 residues. CDR3 in amino acids: CASSEVAGQSTDTQYF. The CDR3 DNA reads TGTGCCAGCAGCGAAGTAGCGGGGCAAAGCACAGATACGCAGTATTTT.

The chain recombines TRBV5-6 with TRBJ2-7; TRBD1 agrees at 8 bases. The germline V gene has CDR1 SGHDT and CDR2 YYEEEE. V shed 2 bases, J shed 4 bases, and the junction held 5 bases outside the gene matches. CDR3 length: 14 residues. The CDR3 here is CASSFGTGEYEQYF. In DNA, the CDR3 is TGTGCCAGCAGCTTCGGGACAGGTGAATACGAGCAGTACTTC.

V is TRBV4-1 and J is TRBJ1-1; tentative D call: TRBD1 (5 bases). V lost 1 base, J lost 5 bases, and 8 bases lay in between. The CDR3 spans 13 residues. The germline CDR1 and CDR2 sequences are MGHRA and YSYEKL. CDR3 residues: CASSQVGDTEAFF. In DNA, the CDR3 is TGCGCCAGCAGCCAAGTGGGGGATACTGAAGCTTTCTTT.

The table lists this clone with a few counts. In DNA form, the CDR3 reads TGTGCCAGAGGGGTGCGGGGGAGCACAGATACGCAGTATTTT. Protein: CARGVRGSTDTQYF. This rearrangement joins TRBV2 to TRBJ2-3; 7 bases align to TRBD2. Germline CDR1 and CDR2: SNHLY and FYNNEI. This CDR3 has 14 amino acids. The V and J ends lost 9 bases and 0 bases, in that order; junction bases with no gene match: 6.

The sample holds a few counts of this clone. V and J are TRBV7-9 and TRBJ2-7; tentatively, D is TRBD1 (5 bases). The V gene's germline CDR1 is SEHNR and CDR2 FQNEAQ (reference sequence). V was clipped by 5 bases and J by 2 bases, with 16 bases between them. The CDR3 loop spans 15 amino acids. The CDR3 spells CASSPAATETYEQYF. Here the CDR3 DNA reads TGTGCCAGCAGCCCCGCGGCGACAGAAACCTACGAGCAGTACTTC.

The chain combines TRBV6-6 with TRBJ1-1; D is uncertain. V was cut by 0 bases and J by 0 bases, with 8 bases left in between. This CDR3 contains 15 residues. Germline assignment: CDR1 MNHNY and CDR2 SVGAGI (reference sequence). The DNA for the CDR3 is TGTGCCAGCAGTTACTCCGGGGTCTTGAACACTGAAGCTTTCTTT. This sequence encodes CASSYSGVLNTEAFF.

The chain is built from TRBV4-1 and TRBJ2-7; no clear D gene. The CDR3 extends over 11 amino acids. Germline CDR1 is MGHRA and CDR2 is YSYEKL. The V and J ends lost 1 base and 6 bases respectively, with 4 bases between them. In DNA form, the CDR3 reads TGCGCCAGCAGCCAAGGGCCCGAGCAGTACTTC. This translates into CASSQGPEQYF.

This chain uses TRBV5-6 with TRBJ1-5; D might be TRBD1 (6 bases). Trimming stripped 4 bases from V and 3 bases from J, with 11 bases between. The CDR3 is 14 amino acids. CDR1 is SGHDT, CDR2 YYEEEE, per germline. The CDR3 sequence is CASSGQWDNQPQHF. The CDR3 coding sequence is TGTGCCAGCAGCGGACAGTGGGACAATCAGCCCCAGCATTTT.

The J gene is TRBJ2-1, the V gene TRBV6-5; the match to TRBD2 covers 12 bases. In germline, CDR1 is MNHEY, CDR2 SVGAGI. CDR3 length equals 14 residues. V trimming: 5 bases; J trimming: 7 bases; junction bases outside the gene matches: 3. The CDR3 loop is CASSEGTSGNEQFF. As DNA, the CDR3 is TGTGCCAGCAGTGAGGGGACTAGCGGGAATGAGCAGTTCTTC.

This clone was detected only a few times. The chain has TRBV27 and TRBJ1-5, with D possibly being TRBD1 (5 bases). The CDR3 is made up of 15 amino acids. Germline V lookup: CDR1 MNHEY, CDR2 SMNVEV (reference sequence). V was cut by 0 bases and J by 7 bases, with 13 bases left in between. The CDR3 coding sequence is TGTGCCAGCAGTTTATCGTCAGGGACCTCACAGCCCCAGCATTTT. It encodes CASSLSSGTSQPQHF.

The CDR3 protein is CSVVSQEDSYEQYF. The CDR3 coding sequence is TGCAGCGTTGTATCACAGGAAGATTCCTACGAGCAGTACTTC. This sequence joins TRBV29-1 and TRBJ2-7; TRBD1 might be the D (5 bases). The V end lost 4 bases, the J end lost 1 base, and 14 bases lay between the germline ends. Germline assignment: CDR1 SQVTM and CDR2 ANQGSEA. CDR3 length: 14 amino acids.

The chain links TRBV7-8 to TRBJ2-7, with D uncertain. The CDR3 is made up of 16 amino acids. Looked up from germline, CDR1 is SGHVS and CDR2 is FQNEAQ. With 3 bases removed from V and 0 bases from J, the gap between germline ends came to 15 bases. DNA of the CDR3: TGTGCCAGCAGCTTGGGCTCTAGGGTGAGCTCCTACGAGCAGTACTTC. It specifies CASSLGSRVSSYEQYF.

The chain employs TRBV25-1 and TRBJ1-1; D might be TRBD1 (6 bases). The V end was cut by 5 bases, the J end by 3 bases, with 22 bases between. The CDR3 totals 17 residues. The V gene's germline CDR1 is MGHDK and CDR2 SYGVNS. The CDR3 sequence is CASSKDSGTGWDTEAFF. In DNA, the CDR3 is TGTGCCAGCAGTAAAGACTCCGGAACAGGGTGGGACACTGAAGCTTTCTTT.

The J gene is TRBJ2-2, the V gene TRBV2; TRBD2 matches at 8 bases. Germline V gene lookup returns CDR1 SNHLY and CDR2 FYNNEI. Trimming cost V 3 bases and J 5 bases; bases outside gene matches: 11. This CDR3 has 17 residues. The CDR3, as DNA: TGTGCCAGCAGTGATCAATTTACTAGCGGCTCAACCGGGGAGCTGTTTTTT. Protein product: CASSDQFTSGSTGELFF.

This clone has a handful of counts. The chain is built from TRBV2 and TRBJ1-5; D not resolved. This CDR3 is 17 amino acids long. Trimming shortened V by 0 bases and J by 4 bases, and 16 bases separated the two germline ends. CDR1 and CDR2 from the germline V gene are SNHLY and FYNNEI. CDR3 sequence reads: CASSEARERIVNQPQHF. In nucleotides, the CDR3 is TGTGCCAGCAGTGAAGCGAGGGAACGGATCGTAAATCAGCCCCAGCATTTT. Based on the CDR3 plus reference TRBV2 and TRBJ1-5, the full variable domain is EPEVTQTPSHQVTQMGQEVILRCVPISNHLYFYWYRQILGQKVEFLVSFYNNEISEKSEIFDDQFSVERPDGSNFTLKIRSTKLEDSAMYFCASSEARERIVNQPQHFGDGTRLSIL.

The genes are TRBV10-3 and TRBJ2-5; TRBD1 agrees at 7 bases. The CDR3 spans 16 residues. V was clipped by 6 bases and J by 5 bases; unmatched bases: 15. The germline V gene encodes CDR1 ENHRY and CDR2 SYGVKD. CDR3 DNA: TGTGCCATCAGCGCGAGACAGGGACGGGATGTGGAGACCCAGTACTTC. This codes for CAISARQGRDVETQYF.

The chain recombines TRBV29-1 with TRBJ2-2, with D possibly TRBD2 on 6 matching bases. Trimming cost V 6 bases and J 6 bases, with 17 bases left between them. Germline V CDR1 and CDR2: SQVTM, ANQGSEA. The CDR3 is made up of 14 amino acids. CDR3 nucleotide sequence: TGCAGCGTCCTATGGGAGGCCGTGGCCGGGGAGCTGTTTTTT. Amino acids: CSVLWEAVAGELFF.

This clone was picked up a small number of times. The genes are TRBV25-1 and TRBJ2-3; no reliable D call. The CDR3 has 16 residues. Trimming took 2 bases from V and 6 from J, leaving 18 bases between them. Germline assignment: CDR1 MGHDK and CDR2 SYGVNS. CDR3 protein: CASSEPRSSSRDTQYF. In DNA form, the CDR3 reads TGTGCCAGCAGTGAACCTCGATCGTCCAGCAGGGATACGCAGTATTTT.

CDR3 sequence reads: CASSLAREGPYEQYF. In DNA form, the CDR3 reads TGCGCCAGCAGCTTGGCCCGGGAGGGGCCCTACGAGCAGTACTTC. This rearrangement joins TRBV5-1 to TRBJ2-7; TRBD2 aligns across 8 bases. CDR1 is SGHRS and CDR2 is YFSETQ in the germline V gene. Trimming cost V 0 bases and J 2 bases; bases outside gene matches: 4. CDR3 length: 15 amino acids.

The V gene is TRBV27, the J gene TRBJ1-5; the match to TRBD1 covers 9 bases. CDR1 MNHEY and CDR2 SMNVEV come from the germline V gene (reference sequence). Trimming took 0 bases from V and 5 from J; bases not matched to a gene: 8. The length of the CDR3 is 17 residues. Here the CDR3 reads CASSLSANRGLDQPQHF. As DNA, the CDR3 is TGTGCCAGCAGTTTATCAGCTAACAGGGGGCTGGATCAGCCCCAGCATTTT.

This clone turned up a few times. This chain links TRBV27 with TRBJ2-3; 12 bases line up with TRBD2. Trimming at V came to 8 bases and at J to 5 bases, leaving 14 bases not matched to a gene. The CDR3 sequence is 17 residues long. Germline CDR1 reads MNHEY; CDR2 reads SMNVEV (reference sequence). Here the CDR3 reads CASRKSLLAGGRDTQYF. DNA for the CDR3: TGTGCCAGCCGGAAAAGTTTACTAGCGGGGGGACGAGATACGCAGTATTTT.

V usage is TRBV29-1 and J usage is TRBJ1-2; the match to TRBD1 covers 9 bases. The ends lost 3 bases at V and 8 bases at J; junction bases unmatched: 7. Germline CDR1 is SQVTM and CDR2 is ANQGSEA. The CDR3 runs 13 residues. The CDR3 sequence: CSVDPGQGKGYTF. The CDR3 region has the DNA TGCAGCGTTGATCCAGGACAGGGGAAAGGCTACACCTTC.

A few counts support this clone. V is TRBV10-3 and J is TRBJ2-7; the D gene is possibly TRBD1 (5 bases). Trimming stripped 6 bases from V and 2 bases from J, with 8 bases between. Germline V CDR1 and CDR2: ENHRY, SYGVKD. This CDR3 comprises 12 residues. The CDR3 region is CAIRTVTYEQYF. DNA for the CDR3: TGTGCCATCAGGACAGTTACCTACGAGCAGTACTTC.

Only a few counts were recorded for this clone. The J gene is TRBJ2-7, the V gene TRBV19, with 9 bases fitting TRBD2. The CDR3 runs to 17 residues. CDR1 and CDR2 (germline): LNHDA, SQIVND (reference sequence). With 2 bases clipped from V and 5 bases from J, the junction kept 13 bases outside the gene matches. The CDR3 here is CASSIFPQRGDGDEQYF. The DNA of the CDR3 is TGTGCCAGTAGTATATTCCCTCAGCGGGGGGACGGCGACGAGCAGTACTTC.

The CDR3 protein is CASTPGQGNTEAFF. In DNA form, the CDR3 reads TGTGCCAGCACTCCCGGACAGGGGAACACTGAAGCTTTCTTT. The chain links TRBV9 to TRBJ1-1; 8 positions agree with TRBD1. This CDR3 region has 14 residues. V shed 6 bases and J 1 base; nucleotides not matched to a gene: 5. Germline V lookup: CDR1 SGDLS, CDR2 YYNGEE. The whole variable domain, filled in from reference TRBV9 and TRBJ1-1, reads DSGVTQTPKHLITATGQRVTLRCSPRSGDLSVYWYQQSLDQGLQFLIQYYNGEERAKGNILERFSAQQFPDLHSELNLSSLELGDSALYFCASTPGQGNTEAFFGQGTRLTVV.

This clone was picked up a small number of times. The junction differs from germline at one of its ends, possibly a read error. This chain uses TRBV5-6 with TRBJ2-7; 7 bases are shared with TRBD1. CDR1 and CDR2 (germline): SGHDT, YYEEEE. This CDR3 is built from 11 residues. CDR3 in amino acids: CASSLAGQKNF. The CDR3 DNA reads as TGTGCCAGCAGCTTGGCGGGACAGAAGAACTTC.

V and J are TRBV11-2 and TRBJ2-5; no definite D call. Between the trimmed V and J ends, which lost 4 bases and 5 bases, there was a span of 11 bases. The CDR3 is 13 amino acids. Germline CDR1 is SGHAT and CDR2 is FQNNGV. The CDR3 here is CASSSRQIETQYF. The CDR3, as DNA: TGTGCCAGCAGCTCCAGACAAATTGAGACCCAGTACTTC.

This clone appeared a single time. CDR3 protein: CASSAGLGVSYEQYF. The CDR3 bases are TGTGCCAGCAGCGCGGGACTAGGGGTCTCCTACGAGCAGTACTTC. The V and J genes are TRBV7-2 and TRBJ2-7, with TRBD2 identical over 8 bases. The germline gives CDR1 SGHTA, CDR2 FQGNSA. V gave up 5 bases and J gave up 0 bases; unmatched junction bases: 6. The CDR3 runs to 15 residues. Variable domain in full (rest from reference TRBV7-2 and TRBJ2-7): GAGVSQSPSNKVTEKGKDVELRCDPISGHTALYWYRQSLGQGLEFLIYFQGNSAPDKSGLPSDRFSAERTGGSVSTLTIQRTQQEDSAVYLCASSAGLGVSYEQYFGPGTRLTVT.

This clone was counted a few times. V usage is TRBV6-1 and J usage is TRBJ2-4; a weak D match, TRBD2 (6 bases). Germline V gene lookup returns CDR1 MNHNS and CDR2 SASEGT. The CDR3 is made up of 16 amino acids. With 4 bases removed from V and 6 bases from J, the gap between germline ends came to 19 bases. The CDR3 coding sequence is TGTGCCAGCAGTGTATCGGTTCGGATGCGGGGAAACATTCAGTACTTC. It translates to CASSVSVRMRGNIQYF.

V gene TRBV14 combines with J gene TRBJ2-7; 7 nucleotides line up with TRBD1. Germline assignment: CDR1 SGHDN and CDR2 FVKESK. The CDR3 runs 15 residues. The trim removed 1 base at V and 2 bases at J, leaving 5 bases unmatched. The CDR3 region is CASSQGRGQTYEQYF. The CDR3, as DNA: TGTGCCAGCAGCCAAGGAAGGGGGCAAACCTACGAGCAGTACTTC.